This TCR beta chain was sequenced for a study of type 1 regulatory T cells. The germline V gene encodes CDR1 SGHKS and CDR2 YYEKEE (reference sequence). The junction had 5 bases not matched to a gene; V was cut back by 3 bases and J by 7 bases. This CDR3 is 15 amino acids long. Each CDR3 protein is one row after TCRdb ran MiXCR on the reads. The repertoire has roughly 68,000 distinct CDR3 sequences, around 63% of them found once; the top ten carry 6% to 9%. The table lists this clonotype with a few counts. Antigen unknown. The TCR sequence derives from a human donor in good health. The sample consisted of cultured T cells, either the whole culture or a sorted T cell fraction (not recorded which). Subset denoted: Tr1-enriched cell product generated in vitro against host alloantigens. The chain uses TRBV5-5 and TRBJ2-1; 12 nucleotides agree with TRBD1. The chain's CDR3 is CASSWGQGAKNEQFF. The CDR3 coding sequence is TGTGCCAGCAGCTGGGGACAGGGGGCAAAAAATGAGCAGTTCTTC.